A single sample gave rise to the 28 T cell receptor beta chains below, sequenced in a study of cytomegalovirus exposure and HLA in healthy donors. The PCR made use of 60 Vbeta and 13 Jbeta primers. Only in-frame clones appear in the TCRdb table, and some are missing; sequencing was by immunoSEQ multiplex PCR. The sample yields around 220,000 clones, about three quarters seen once. Sequencing was done on a sample of PBMCs. The receptor set was obtained from a man aged 40-50 years in good health and CMV-seronegative.

CDR3 DNA: TGTGCCAGCAGCCAAGAGCCTAGAGGGTACGAGACCCAGTACTTC. As protein: CASSQEPRGYETQYF. The chain recombines TRBV4-2 with TRBJ2-5; D might be TRBD2 (5 bases). The CDR3 has 15 residues. With 0 bases removed from V and 5 bases from J, the gap between germline ends came to 13 bases. Per germline, CDR1 LGHNA and CDR2 YNFKEQ.

The V gene is TRBV4-1, the J gene TRBJ2-1, with unresolved D. The V gene's germline CDR1 is MGHRA and CDR2 YSYEKL. Deletions cut 1 base from V and 7 bases from J, with 5 bases between. The CDR3 has 12 amino acids. The CDR3 sequence is CASSQGPNEQFF. The DNA for the CDR3 is TGCGCCAGCAGCCAAGGGCCTAATGAGCAGTTCTTC.

The chain is built from TRBV25-1 and TRBJ2-7; TRBD1 matches 10 bases. V was pared by 5 bases and J by 5 bases, with 12 bases of the junction left unmatched. Germline CDR1 reads MGHDK; CDR2 reads SYGVNS. The CDR3 has 16 residues. The CDR3 DNA reads TGTGCCAGCAGTTCCTCACCGGGACAGGGGCTTAACGAGCAGTACTTC. It codes for CASSSSPGQGLNEQYF.

The chain combines TRBV7-9 with TRBJ2-7; 9 bases match TRBD2. The germline gives CDR1 SEHNR, CDR2 FQNEAQ (reference sequence). The V and J ends lost 4 bases and 2 bases, in that order; junction bases with no gene match: 9. This CDR3 is 16 amino acids long. The DNA for the CDR3 is TGTGCCAGCAGCTCATCTAGCGGGATAATTGCCTACGAGCAGTACTTC. Its translation: CASSSSSGIIAYEQYF. Full variable domain (outside the CDR3, taken from reference TRBV7-9 and TRBJ2-7): DTGVSQNPRHKITKRGQNVTFRCDPISEHNRLYWYRQTLGQGPEFLTYFQNEAQLEKSRLLSDRFSAERPKGSFSTLEIQRTEQGDSAMYLCASSSSSGIIAYEQYFGPGTRLTVT.

This clone was detected once. This chain joins TRBV7-9 and TRBJ1-4, with 8 nucleotides matching TRBD1. From germline, CDR1 is SEHNR and CDR2 FQNEAQ (reference sequence). The V and J ends lost 4 bases and 7 bases, in that order; junction bases with no gene match: 8. There are 15 residues in the CDR3. The CDR3 bases are TGTGCCAGCAGCTCCGGGACAGGTGGCGTTGAAAAACTGTTTTTT. This codes for CASSSGTGGVEKLFF.

The DNA for the CDR3 is TGCGCCAGCAGCCAAGGAAGGACGGGAAGCACTGAAGCTTTCTTT. Its translation is CASSQGRTGSTEAFF. This sequence joins TRBV4-1 and TRBJ1-1; no firm D call. The CDR3 is 15 amino acids. Trimming removed 1 base from V and 4 bases from J, with 13 bases in between. CDR1 is MGHRA, CDR2 YSYEKL, per germline.

As concerns this clone: The sample has other DNA sequences that encode this CDR3 too. This chain links TRBV6-5 with TRBJ2-7; 8 bases are shared with TRBD1. CDR1 is MNHEY and CDR2 is SVGAGI in the germline V gene. After removal of 6 bases from V and 2 bases from J, the junction contained 9 bases not matched to a gene. CDR3 length: 15 amino acids. For the CDR3, the DNA is TGTGCCAGCAGCTACACCGGGACAGGCGCCTACGAGCAGTACTTC. Amino acids: CASSYTGTGAYEQYF.

CDR3 in amino acids: CASSTPGTGTYEQYF. In DNA form, the CDR3 reads TGTGCCAGTAGTACGCCCGGGACAGGGACCTACGAGCAGTACTTC. The V gene is TRBV19, the J gene TRBJ2-7, with 9 nucleotides matching TRBD1. The germline V gene has CDR1 LNHDA and CDR2 SQIVND (reference sequence). CDR3 length: 15 amino acids. V trimming: 4 bases; J trimming: 2 bases; junction bases outside the gene matches: 6.

This clone was detected only once. The CDR3 nucleotides are TGTGCCAGCAGCTTAGTCCACGGCAATGAGCAGTTCTTC. Amino acid sequence: CASSLVHGNEQFF. This chain joins TRBV11-3 and TRBJ2-1, with D unclear. This CDR3 region has 13 residues. The ends were cut back, 1 base at V and 6 bases at J, with 7 bases in the middle. Per germline, CDR1 SGHNT and CDR2 YENEEA. Full variable domain (missing parts from reference TRBV11-3 and TRBJ2-1): EAGVVQSPRYKIIEKKQPVAFWCNPISGHNTLYWYLQNLGQGPELLIRYENEEAVDDSQLPKDRFSAERLKGVDSTLKIQPAELGDSAVYLCASSLVHGNEQFFGPGTRLTVL.

V usage is TRBV9 and J usage is TRBJ2-1; D may be TRBD2 (6 bases). CDR1 and CDR2 from the germline V gene are SGDLS and YYNGEE. CDR3 length: 15 amino acids. Trimming left V 0 bases short and J 2 bases short, with 9 bases between. DNA for the CDR3: TGTGCCAGCAGCGTAGTTCCTAGCGCCTACAATGAGCAGTTCTTC. As protein: CASSVVPSAYNEQFF.

This sequence joins TRBV5-6 and TRBJ2-1, with 10 bases aligning to TRBD2. There are 15 residues in the CDR3. The germline V gene encodes CDR1 SGHDT and CDR2 YYEEEE. With 2 bases clipped from V and 4 bases from J, the junction kept 3 bases outside the gene matches. The CDR3: CASSLGTSVYNEQFF. Here the CDR3 DNA reads TGTGCCAGCAGCTTAGGGACTAGCGTATACAATGAGCAGTTCTTC.

The chain joins TRBV1 to TRBJ2-5; the DNA was not used to check the table's D call, TRBD2. TRBV1 is given as a pseudogene. This CDR3 has 15 residues. CDR3 region: CTSSQRLAAQETQYF. The CDR3 nucleotides are TGCACCAGCAGCCAACGACTAGCGGCTCAAGAGACCCAGTACTTC.

The gene calls are TRBV5-6 and TRBJ1-5; no clear D gene. From germline, CDR1 is SGHDT and CDR2 YYEEEE. Between the trimmed V and J ends, which lost 1 base and 5 bases, there was a span of 7 bases. The length of the CDR3 is 13 residues. As DNA, the CDR3 is TGTGCCAGCAGCTTGCACAGCTATCAGCCCCAGCATTTT. Translation gives CASSLHSYQPQHF.

V is TRBV18 and J is TRBJ1-1, with D unresolved. The germline V and J ends were trimmed by 0 bases and 8 bases, with 7 bases remaining between them. Per germline, CDR1 KGHSH and CDR2 LQKENI. The CDR3 totals 12 residues. The CDR3 nucleotides are TGTGCCAGCTCACCACCCCGCGGGGAAGCTTTCTTT. Translated, it gives CASSPPRGEAFF. The full variable domain, in which reference TRBV18 and TRBJ1-1 provide the parts outside the CDR3, is NAGVMQNPRHLVRRRGQEARLRCSPMKGHSHVYWYRQLPEEGLKFMVYLQKENIIDESGMPKERFSAEFPKEGPSILRIQQVVRGDSAAYFCASSPPRGEAFFGQGTRLTVV.

The J gene is TRBJ2-1, the V gene TRBV7-8; TRBD1 aligns across 10 bases. The CDR3 loop spans 15 amino acids. J gave up 5 bases and V 2 bases, and 3 bases lay outside the gene matches. Germline V gene lookup returns CDR1 SGHVS and CDR2 FQNEAQ. The CDR3 DNA sequence: TGTGCCAGCAGCTTAAGGACAGGGGGGAACAATGAGCAGTTCTTC. Its translation is CASSLRTGGNNEQFF.

This clone occurred once. The chain recombines TRBV27 with TRBJ2-5; TRBD1 aligns across 10 bases. V shed 5 bases and J 4 bases; nucleotides not matched to a gene: 10. This CDR3 is built from 16 residues. CDR1 MNHEY and CDR2 SMNVEV come from the germline V gene (reference sequence). CDR3 in amino acids: CASSPLGQGLGETQYF. The CDR3 region has the DNA TGTGCCAGCAGTCCCTTGGGACAGGGGTTGGGAGAGACCCAGTACTTC.

This clone was seen a few times. The chain employs TRBV2 and TRBJ1-2; the match to TRBD1 covers 8 bases. Germline-derived CDR1 and CDR2 are SNHLY and FYNNEI. Losses at the gene ends were 5 bases for V and 4 bases for J; bases not matched to a gene: 3. The CDR3 extends over 13 amino acids. The CDR3 protein is CASSSGQGYGYTF. CDR3 DNA sequence: TGTGCCAGCAGTTCTGGACAGGGCTATGGCTACACCTTC.

The chain employs TRBV7-3 and TRBJ2-1, with 10 bases that match TRBD2. The CDR3 runs 16 residues. From germline, CDR1 is SGHTA and CDR2 FQGTGA. Trimming cost V 2 bases and J 4 bases; bases outside gene matches: 5. CDR3 residues: CASSLRGTSEYNEQFF. CDR3 sequence (DNA): TGTGCCAGCAGCTTACGAGGGACTAGCGAGTACAATGAGCAGTTCTTC.

The genes are TRBV19 and TRBJ1-4; the match to TRBD1 covers 7 bases. Germline CDR1 LNHDA, CDR2 SQIVND (reference sequence). J lost 8 bases, V lost 2 bases, and 5 bases had no gene match. CDR3 size: 14 residues. Here the CDR3 DNA reads TGTGCCAGTAGTATACAGGGGGTGGTCGAAAAACTGTTTTTT. It is translated as CASSIQGVVEKLFF.

The CDR3 nucleotides read TGTGCCAGCAGGGGCGGGGGGGCCACCGGGGAGCTGTTTTTT. Its translation is CASRGGGATGELFF. The chain carries TRBV6-1 and TRBJ2-2, with 9 positions matching TRBD2. Unmatched junction bases numbered 3, after V lost 6 bases and J lost 4 bases. The CDR3 sequence is 14 residues long. Germline V CDR1 and CDR2: MNHNS, SASEGT.

The chain recombines TRBV11-2 with TRBJ2-5; TRBD2 aligns across 12 bases. J gave up 4 bases and V 5 bases, and 8 bases lay outside the gene matches. This CDR3 is 16 amino acids long. Germline values: CDR1 SGHAT, CDR2 FQNNGV. Here the CDR3 DNA reads TGTGCCAGCAGCCCAGGACTAGCGGGATATCGAGAGACCCAGTACTTC. This gives the protein CASSPGLAGYRETQYF. Together with reference TRBV11-2 and TRBJ2-5, the CDR3 gives the full variable domain: EAGVAQSPRYKIIEKRQSVAFWCNPISGHATLYWYQQILGQGPKLLIQFQNNGVVDDSQLPKDRFSAERLKGVDSTLKIQPAKLEDSAVYLCASSPGLAGYRETQYFGPGTRLLVL.

On this clone itself: Distinct nucleotide sequences in the sample also encode this CDR3. The chain has TRBV5-1 and TRBJ2-5, with a possible D match to TRBD1 (6 bases). The CDR3 extends over 15 amino acids. The V end lost 0 bases, the J end lost 1 base, and 10 bases lay between the germline ends. Germline V gene sequence: CDR1 SGHRS, CDR2 YFSETQ. The CDR3 DNA follows: TGCGCCAGCAGCTTGGCCGGGACAACCCAAGAGACCCAGTACTTC. Residues: CASSLAGTTQETQYF.

This chain links TRBV6-5 with TRBJ2-1; D unclear. Trimming stripped 6 bases from V and 8 bases from J, with 5 bases between. CDR3 length: 10 amino acids. Germline assignment: CDR1 MNHEY and CDR2 SVGAGI. CDR3 protein: CASSIDEQFF. The CDR3 nucleotides are TGTGCCAGCAGCATAGATGAGCAGTTCTTC.

The chain links TRBV19 to TRBJ2-1, with no clear D. The CDR3 contains 15 residues. Germline V CDR1 and CDR2: LNHDA, SQIVND (reference sequence). Trimming cost V 3 bases and J 2 bases, with 11 bases left between them. The chain's CDR3 is CASSIKLSPYNEQFF. CDR3 nucleotides: TGTGCCAGTAGTATTAAACTTTCCCCCTACAATGAGCAGTTCTTC. Complete variable domain (other parts from reference TRBV19 and TRBJ2-1): DGGITQSPKYLFRKEGQNVTLSCEQNLNHDAMYWYRQDPGQGLRLIYYSQIVNDFQKGDIAEGYSVSREKKESFPLTVTSAQKNPTAFYLCASSIKLSPYNEQFFGPGTRLTVL.

The chain has TRBV18 and TRBJ2-3; D is unclear. CDR1 is KGHSH and CDR2 is LQKENI in the germline V gene. This CDR3 has 15 residues. V shed 2 bases and J shed 0 bases, with 9 bases lying between them. CDR3 in amino acids: CASSPSWASTDTQYF. In DNA form, the CDR3 reads TGTGCCAGCTCACCATCGTGGGCTAGCACAGATACGCAGTATTTT.

V gene TRBV7-8 combines with J gene TRBJ1-5; 7 bases line up with TRBD1. V shed 5 bases, J shed 5 bases, and the junction held 6 bases outside the gene matches. This CDR3 has 14 amino acids. CDR1 SGHVS and CDR2 FQNEAQ come from the germline V gene. Here the CDR3 reads CASSPRTGHQPQHF. The CDR3 nucleotides are TGTGCCAGCAGCCCACGGACAGGACATCAGCCCCAGCATTTT. Using reference TRBV7-8 and TRBJ1-5 for the parts outside the CDR3, the full variable domain is GAGVSQSPRYKVAKRGQDVALRCDPISGHVSLFWYQQALGQGPEFLTYFQNEAQLDKSGLPSDRFFAERPEGSVSTLKIQRTQQEDSAVYLCASSPRTGHQPQHFGDGTRLSIL.

This rearrangement joins TRBV4-1 to TRBJ2-7, with a possible D match to TRBD2 (6 bases). The germline V and J ends were trimmed by 2 bases and 0 bases, with 11 bases remaining between them. This CDR3 has 15 amino acids. Germline lookup yields CDR1 MGHRA and CDR2 YSYEKL. CDR3 bases: TGCGCCAGCAGCCAATGGGAGACTAGCTCCTACGAGCAGTACTTC. Its protein product is CASSQWETSSYEQYF.

This rearrangement joins TRBV5-8 to TRBJ1-4; no definite D call. Trimming left V 6 bases short and J 8 bases short, with 29 bases between. Per the germline V gene, CDR1 is SGHTS and CDR2 is YDEGEE. The length of the CDR3 is 18 residues. CDR3 DNA: TGTGCCAGCATCGGAGGTCCCGAGGCATCTGGGTTAATGGAAAAACTGTTTTTT. The encoded protein is CASIGGPEASGLMEKLFF.